This TCR beta chain emerged from a study of graft-versus-host responses after intestinal transplantation. The overall study: Anti-thymocyte globulin served as induction for all recipients, who then took tacrolimus and steroids for about 3 years.

Study conclusions and caveats: The presence of high graft-versus-host to host-versus-graft clonal ratios in allografts characterized patients with graft-donor T cell macrochimerism.

Libraries were prepared by immunoSEQ multiplex PCR; TCRdb keeps only in-frame clonotypes and omits some of them. Among over 85,000 clones listed, just over 90% were seen once. This clone has just one count. Its antigen remains unidentified. The CDR3 consists of 16 residues. CDR1 is SGDLS, CDR2 YYNGEE, per germline. Trimming removed 2 bases at V and 8 bases at J, with 23 bases between. Material: unstimulated CD8+ T cells sorted from spleen or lymph node cells, obtained before intestinal transplant. The source is a human donor who received an intestinal transplant. The chain combines TRBV9 with TRBJ2-7, with a possible D match to TRBD2 (7 bases). The CDR3 is CASSVGGGRPGMKQYF. CDR3 nucleotides: TGTGCCAGCAGCGTGGGGGGGGGCAGACCAGGGATGAAGCAGTACTTC. The whole variable domain, filled in from reference TRBV9 and TRBJ2-7, reads DSGVTQTPKHLITATGQRVTLRCSPRSGDLSVYWYQQSLDQGLQFLIQYYNGEERAKGNILERFSAQQFPDLHSELNLSSLELGDSALYFCASSVGGGRPGMKQYFGPGTRLTVT.